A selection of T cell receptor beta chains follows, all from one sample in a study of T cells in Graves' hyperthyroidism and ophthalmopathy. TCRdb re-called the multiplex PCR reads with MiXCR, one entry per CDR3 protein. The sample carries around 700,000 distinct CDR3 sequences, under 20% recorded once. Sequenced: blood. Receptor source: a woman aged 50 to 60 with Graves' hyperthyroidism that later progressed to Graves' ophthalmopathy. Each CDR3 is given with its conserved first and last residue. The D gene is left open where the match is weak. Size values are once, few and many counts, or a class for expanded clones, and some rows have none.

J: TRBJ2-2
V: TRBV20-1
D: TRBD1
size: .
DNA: TGCAGTGCTAGAATGCAGGGGGCCACCGGGGAGCTGTTTTTT
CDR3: CSARMQGATGELFF

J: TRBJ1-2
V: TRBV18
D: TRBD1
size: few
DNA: TGTGCCAGCTCGCCCACGACAGGGGGCGGTTTTGGCTACACCTTC
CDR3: CASSPTTGGGFGYTF

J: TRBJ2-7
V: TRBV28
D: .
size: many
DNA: TGTGCCAGCAGTCCGGGGCAGAGCTCCTACGAGCAGTACTTC
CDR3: CASSPGQSSYEQYF

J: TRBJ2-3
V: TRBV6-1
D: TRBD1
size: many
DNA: TGTGCCAGCAGTAAAACGGGACAGGTAAAAGATACGCAGTATTTT
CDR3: CASSKTGQVKDTQYF

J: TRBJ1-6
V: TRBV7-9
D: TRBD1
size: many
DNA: TGTGCCAGCAGCACCGGGACAGCCCTAAATTCACCCCTCCACTTT
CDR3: CASSTGTALNSPLHF

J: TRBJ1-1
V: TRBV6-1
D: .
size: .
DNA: TGTGCCAGCAGCCAAGACGCGTACACTGAAGCTTTCTTT
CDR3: CASSQDAYTEAFF

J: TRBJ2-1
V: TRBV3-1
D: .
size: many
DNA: TGTGCCAGCAGCCACGCCCCCGAGAACAGGCAGCATGAGCAGTTCTTC
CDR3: CASSHAPENRQHEQFF

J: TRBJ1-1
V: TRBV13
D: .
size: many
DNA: TGTGCCAGCAGCAACGATAGGGCGGTTGAAGCTTTCTTT
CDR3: CASSNDRAVEAFF

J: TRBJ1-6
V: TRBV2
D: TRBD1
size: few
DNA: TGTGCCAGCAGCGTTGGGACAGGGATTTTTTCACCCCTCCACTTT
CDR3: CASSVGTGIFSPLHF

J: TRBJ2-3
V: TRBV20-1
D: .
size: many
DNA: TGCAGTGCTAGAGATATGACCACAGATACGCAGTATTTT
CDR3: CSARDMTTDTQYF

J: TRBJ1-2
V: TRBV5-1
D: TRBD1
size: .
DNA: TGCGCCAGCAGCTGGCCAGGGGGCGATGGCTACACCTTC
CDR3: CASSWPGGDGYTF

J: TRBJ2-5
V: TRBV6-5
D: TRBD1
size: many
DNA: TGTGCCAGCAGTTACTCAGGACAGGGCGAGACCCAGTACTTC
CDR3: CASSYSGQGETQYF

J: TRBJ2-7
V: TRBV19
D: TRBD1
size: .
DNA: TGTGCCAGTAGTATGGCCGGGGACAGTCCCTACGAGCAGTACTTC
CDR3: CASSMAGDSPYEQYF

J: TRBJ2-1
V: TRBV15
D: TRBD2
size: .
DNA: TGTGCCACCAGCAGAGATCGCACGGGACTAGCGGAGAATGAGCAGTTCTTC
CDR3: CATSRDRTGLAENEQFF

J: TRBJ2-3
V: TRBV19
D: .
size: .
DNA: TGTGCCAGTAGTATAGGGTGGGCAGGGGGCACAGATACGCAGTATTTT
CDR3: CASSIGWAGGTDTQYF

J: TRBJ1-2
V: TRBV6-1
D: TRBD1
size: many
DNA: TGTGCCAGCAGTGAAAACGAGGGGGCGCGTAATTTCTATGGCTACACCTTC
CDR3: CASSENEGARNFYGYTF

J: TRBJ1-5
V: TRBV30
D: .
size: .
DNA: TGTGCCTGGAGTTCCTCAACCCCGGACATAAGCAATCAGCCCCAGCATTTT
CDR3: CAWSSSTPDISNQPQHF

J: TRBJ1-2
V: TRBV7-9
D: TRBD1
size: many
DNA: TGTGCCAGCAGCCCGGGACAGGGGGCTTTTGAGTATGGCTACACCTTC
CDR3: CASSPGQGAFEYGYTF

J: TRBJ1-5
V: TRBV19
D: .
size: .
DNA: TGTGCCAGTAGTATCGTGTCAGGGAATCAGCCCCAGCATTTT
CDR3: CASSIVSGNQPQHF

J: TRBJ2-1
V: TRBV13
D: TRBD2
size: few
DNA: TGTGCCAGCAGCTTACCGGGACTAGCGGCCTACAATGAGCAGTTCTTC
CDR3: CASSLPGLAAYNEQFF

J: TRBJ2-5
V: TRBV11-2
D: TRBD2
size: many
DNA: TGTGCCAGCAGGCCGACTAGCGGTAAAGAGACCCAGTACTTC
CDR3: CASRPTSGKETQYF

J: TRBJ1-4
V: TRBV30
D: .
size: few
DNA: TGTGCCTTCCTTGGGGACGGGAATGAAAAACTGTTTTTT
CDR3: CAFLGDGNEKLFF